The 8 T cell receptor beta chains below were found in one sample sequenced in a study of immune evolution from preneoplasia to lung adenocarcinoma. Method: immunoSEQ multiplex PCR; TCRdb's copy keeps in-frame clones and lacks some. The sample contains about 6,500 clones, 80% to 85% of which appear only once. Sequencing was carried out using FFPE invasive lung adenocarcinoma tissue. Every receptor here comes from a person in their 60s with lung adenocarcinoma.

The DNA of the CDR3 is TGCGCCAGCAGCTTGGTAGGCGGCGGCGGCACTGAAGCTTTCTTT. Encoded protein: CASSLVGGGGTEAFF. This chain joins TRBV5-1 and TRBJ1-1; the D is unclear. Trimming shortened V by 0 bases and J by 4 bases, and 13 bases separated the two germline ends. This CDR3 is built from 15 residues. CDR1 is SGHRS, CDR2 YFSETQ, per germline.

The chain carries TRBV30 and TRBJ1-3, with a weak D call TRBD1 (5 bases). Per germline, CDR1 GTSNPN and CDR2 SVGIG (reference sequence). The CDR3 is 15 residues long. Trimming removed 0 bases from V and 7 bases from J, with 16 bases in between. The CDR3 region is CAWSVPGTILNTIYF. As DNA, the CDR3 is TGTGCCTGGAGTGTTCCCGGGACTATCTTGAACACCATATATTTT. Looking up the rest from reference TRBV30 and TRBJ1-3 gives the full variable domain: SQTIHQWPATLVQPVGSPLSLECTVEGTSNPNLYWYRQAAGRGLQLLFYSVGIGQISSEVPQNLSASRPQDRQFILSSKKLLLSDSGFYLCAWSVPGTILNTIYFGEGSWLTVV.

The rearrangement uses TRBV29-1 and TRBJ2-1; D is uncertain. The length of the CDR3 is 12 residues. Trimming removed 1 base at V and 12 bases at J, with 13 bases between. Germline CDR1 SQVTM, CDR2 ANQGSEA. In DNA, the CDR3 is TGCAGCGTTGAAGGATTGGCGACATCGCAGTTCTTC. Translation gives CSVEGLATSQFF.

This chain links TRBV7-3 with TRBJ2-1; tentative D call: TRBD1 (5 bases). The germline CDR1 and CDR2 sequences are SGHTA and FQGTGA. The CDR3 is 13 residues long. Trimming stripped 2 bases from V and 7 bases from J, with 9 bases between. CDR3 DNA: TGTGCCAGCAGCTTAGGGGCCTCTAATGAGCAGTTCTTC. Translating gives CASSLGASNEQFF.

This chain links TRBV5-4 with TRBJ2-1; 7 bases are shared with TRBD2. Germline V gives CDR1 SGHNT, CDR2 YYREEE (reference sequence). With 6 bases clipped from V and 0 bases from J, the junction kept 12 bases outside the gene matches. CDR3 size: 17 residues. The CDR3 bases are TGTGCCAGCAATCCAGGACTAGGGGCAAGCTCCTACAATGAGCAGTTCTTC. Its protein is CASNPGLGASSYNEQFF. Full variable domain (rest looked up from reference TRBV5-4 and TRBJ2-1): ETGVTQSPTHLIKTRGQQVTLRCSSQSGHNTVSWYQQALGQGPQFIFQYYREEENGRGNFPPRFSGLQFPNYSSELNVNALELDDSALYLCASNPGLGASSYNEQFFGPGTRLTVL.

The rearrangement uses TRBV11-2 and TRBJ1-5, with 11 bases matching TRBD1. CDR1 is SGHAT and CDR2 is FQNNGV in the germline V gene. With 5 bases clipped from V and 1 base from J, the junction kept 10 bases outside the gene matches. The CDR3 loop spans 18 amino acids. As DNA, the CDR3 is TGTGCCAGCAGCCACGGGACAGGGGGTGCTGGGAGCAATCAGCCCCAGCATTTT. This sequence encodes CASSHGTGGAGSNQPQHF.

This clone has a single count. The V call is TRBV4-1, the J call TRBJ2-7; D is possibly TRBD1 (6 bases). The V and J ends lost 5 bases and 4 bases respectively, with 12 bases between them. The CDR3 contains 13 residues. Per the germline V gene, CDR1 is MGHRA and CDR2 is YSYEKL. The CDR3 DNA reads TGCGCCAGCAGCTCACGAGGGGGTTACGAGCAGTACTTC. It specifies CASSSRGGYEQYF.

CDR3 sequence (DNA): TGCGCCAGCAGCTTTACAGGGCCGCACACCGGGGAGCTGTTTTTT. Translated: CASSFTGPHTGELFF. The V and J genes are TRBV5-1 and TRBJ2-2; TRBD1 is a possible D gene (6 bases). V was shortened by 2 bases and J by 3 bases, with 11 bases between the two germline ends. The CDR3 has 15 amino acids. From germline, CDR1 is SGHRS and CDR2 YFSETQ.